This T cell receptor beta chain stems from a study of CD8+CD57+ T cells in acquired aplastic anemia. An expansion of CD8+CD57+ cells by flow cytometry had been shown in patients chosen for sequencing. Therapy had not been given to patients before blood sampling. Study-wide points: Significance was not reached for CD8+ Simpson's diversity between patients and controls.

In regard to this clonotype: Its antigen is unknown.

Trimming removed 6 bases at V and 3 bases at J, with 18 bases between. The length of the CDR3 is 14 residues. Germline V gene lookup returns CDR1 DFQATT and CDR2 SNEGSKA (reference sequence). Genomic DNA provided the template from which TCR beta VDJ and CDR3 profiles were obtained. TCRdb re-analysed the reads in MiXCR, keeping a single row per CDR3 protein. The data show fewer than 250,000 distinct CDR3 sequences, with roughly 50% seen just once and just under 20% held by the top ten. The TCR originated in a human donor with aplastic anemia. The rearrangement uses TRBV20-1 and TRBJ2-7; D remains unclear. Sample: sorted CD4+, CD8+, or CD8+CD57+ T cells (not recorded which) from PBMCs. The CDR3 DNA reads as TGCAGTGCCAGCCCGGTGGAAACAATCTACGAGCAGTACTTC. Translated: CSASPVETIYEQYF.